The rows below give T cell receptor beta chains drawn from one sample of a study of CD8+CD57+ T cells in acquired aplastic anemia. TCRdb redid the calling of the reads with MiXCR, one entry per CDR3 protein. The top ten clones hold about 2.5% of a sample with some 64,000 distinct CDR3 sequences, 55% of them seen once. Sequencing used sorted CD4+, CD8+, or CD8+CD57+ T cells (not recorded which) from PBMCs. These receptor sequences come from a human donor in good health, serving as a control. CDR3s include the opening cysteine and the closing phenylalanine or tryptophan. The order of the fields is V gene, clone size, J gene, D gene, CDR3 protein, CDR3 DNA. D genes are given only for firm matches. Expanded clones are given a class, and other clones once, few, many or no size at all.

V: TRBV7-2; size: NA; J: TRBJ1-5; D: NA; CDR3: CASSPSANQPQHF; DNA: TGTGCCAGTAGTCCGAGTGCAAATCAGCCCCAGCATTTT
V: TRBV19; size: many; J: TRBJ1-1; D: NA; CDR3: CASSLRPRGFGGGAVGTEAFF; DNA: TGTGCCAGTAGTTTGAGGCCAAGGGGCTTCGGTGGGGGGGCGGTCGGCACTGAAGCTTTCTTT
V: TRBV2; size: many; J: TRBJ1-3; D: NA; CDR3: CASSATYTIYF; DNA: TGTGCCAGCAGTGCGACATACACCATATATTTT
V: TRBV2; size: NA; J: TRBJ1-2; D: NA; CDR3: CASSEGTGTTGYTF; DNA: TGTGCCAGCAGTGAAGGGACGGGGACAACTGGCTACACCTTC
V: TRBV11-2; size: many; J: TRBJ2-6; D: NA; CDR3: CAEPGRGLISGANVLTF; DNA: TGTGCCGAACCGGGGAGGGGGTTAATCTCTGGGGCCAACGTCCTGACTTTC
V: TRBV15; size: NA; J: TRBJ1-1; D: NA; CDR3: CATSPGATYTEAFF; DNA: TGTGCCACCAGCCCCGGGGCCACTTACACTGAAGCTTTCTTT
V: TRBV10-3; size: NA; J: TRBJ1-2; D: NA; CDR3: CAISESKRVSLPDYGYTF; DNA: TGTGCCATCAGTGAGTCGAAGAGGGTATCTTTACCCGACTATGGCTACACCTTC
V: TRBV5-6; size: NA; J: TRBJ1-5; D: TRBD1; CDR3: CASSLGLGTGANQPQHF; DNA: TGCGCCAGCAGCTTGGGTCTCGGGACAGGGGCCAATCAGCCCCAGCATTTT
V: TRBV7-2; size: NA; J: TRBJ1-1; D: NA; CDR3: CASSFRPSWNTEAFF; DNA: TGTGCCAGCAGCTTCCGCCCGAGCTGGAACACTGAAGCTTTCTTT
V: TRBV2; size: few; J: TRBJ1-2; D: NA; CDR3: CASSERWEGLGYTF; DNA: TGTGCCAGCAGTGAAAGGTGGGAGGGACTTGGCTACACCTTC
V: TRBV29-1; size: NA; J: TRBJ1-2; D: NA; CDR3: CSVTGTQFYGYTF; DNA: TGCAGCGTAACCGGGACCCAATTCTATGGCTACACCTTC
V: TRBV29-1; size: NA; J: TRBJ1-2; D: NA; CDR3: CSVEDRGGYTF; DNA: TGCAGCGTTGAAGATCGCGGGGGCTACACCTTC
V: TRBV19; size: NA; J: TRBJ1-1; D: NA; CDR3: CASRSWTWGTFF; DNA: TGTGCCAGTAGATCCTGGACGTGGGGAACTTTCTTT
V: TRBV7-8; size: few; J: TRBJ1-2; D: NA; CDR3: CASSLAGPGYDYTF; DNA: TGTGCCAGCAGCTTAGCCGGGCCCGGTTATGACTACACCTTC
V: TRBV3-1; size: few; J: TRBJ2-7; D: NA; CDR3: CAGSQGLGTYEQYF; DNA: TGTGCCGGCAGCCAAGGTCTAGGAACCTACGAGCAGTACTTC
V: TRBV2; size: many; J: TRBJ2-1; D: TRBD2; CDR3: CASSRGASGTIYNEQFF; DNA: TGTGCCAGCTCTAGAGGGGCTAGCGGGACTATCTACAATGAGCAGTTCTTC
V: TRBV2; size: few; J: TRBJ2-5; D: NA; CDR3: CASRSGVGQTQYF; DNA: TGTGCCAGCAGGTCCGGGGTGGGGCAGACCCAGTACTTC
V: TRBV7-9; size: NA; J: TRBJ1-2; D: TRBD1; CDR3: CASSLATGGDYGYTF; DNA: TGTGCCAGCAGCTTAGCTACAGGGGGCGACTATGGCTACACCTTC
V: TRBV9; size: few; J: TRBJ1-4; D: NA; CDR3: CASSLSIDGGGGEKLFF; DNA: TGTGCCAGCAGTCTTAGTATCGACGGGGGGGGTGGCGAAAAACTGTTTTTT
V: TRBV7-2; size: NA; J: TRBJ1-3; D: TRBD1; CDR3: CASSPRTGAGNTIYF; DNA: TGTGCCAGCAGCCCGAGGACAGGGGCTGGAAACACCATATATTTT
V: TRBV2; size: NA; J: TRBJ1-4; D: NA; CDR3: CASSRGAREKLFF; DNA: TGTGCCAGCAGTCGGGGGGCGCGTGAAAAACTGTTTTTT
V: TRBV29-1; size: NA; J: TRBJ2-3; D: TRBD2; CDR3: CSVEAGLATDTQYF; DNA: TGCAGCGTCGAAGCGGGGCTAGCGACAGATACGCAGTATTTT
V: TRBV19; size: NA; J: TRBJ2-5; D: NA; CDR3: CARPGRETQYF; DNA: TGTGCCAGACCCGGGAGAGAGACCCAGTACTTC